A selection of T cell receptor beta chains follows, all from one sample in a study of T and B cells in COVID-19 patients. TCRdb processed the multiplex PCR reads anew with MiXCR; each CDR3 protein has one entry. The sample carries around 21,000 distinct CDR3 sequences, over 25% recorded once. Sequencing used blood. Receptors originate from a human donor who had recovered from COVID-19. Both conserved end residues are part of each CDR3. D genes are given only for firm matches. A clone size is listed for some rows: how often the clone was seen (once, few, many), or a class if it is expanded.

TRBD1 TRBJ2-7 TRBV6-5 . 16 CASSYLGQANSYEQYF TGTGCCAGCAGTTACCTCGGACAGGCAAACTCCTACGAGCAGTACTTC
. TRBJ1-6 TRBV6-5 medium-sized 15 CASSPTGAQGSPLHF TGTGCCAGCAGTCCAACCGGGGCGCAAGGTTCACCCCTCCACTTT
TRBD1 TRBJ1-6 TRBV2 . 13 CASKRQGASPLHF TGTGCCAGCAAGAGACAGGGGGCTTCACCCCTCCACTTT
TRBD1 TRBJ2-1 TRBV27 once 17 CASSPSRTGISYNEQFF TGTGCCAGCAGCCCGAGTCGGACAGGGATCTCCTACAATGAGCAGTTCTTC
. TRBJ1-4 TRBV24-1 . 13 CALERGEGEKLFF TGTGCCCTAGAGCGGGGGGAAGGCGAAAAACTGTTTTTT
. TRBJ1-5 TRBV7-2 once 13 CASSLEAGQPQHF TGTGCCAGCAGCTTAGAGGCAGGACAGCCCCAGCATTTT
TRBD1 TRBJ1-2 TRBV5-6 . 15 CASSTLTGGVYGYTF TGTGCCAGCAGCACGCTGACAGGGGGCGTCTATGGCTACACCTTC
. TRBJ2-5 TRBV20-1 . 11 CSGSGQETQYF TGCAGCGGATCGGGACAAGAGACCCAGTACTTC
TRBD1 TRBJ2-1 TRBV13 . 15 CASSSGDRGGNEQFF TGTGCCAGCAGCTCTGGGGACAGGGGTGGGAATGAGCAGTTCTTC
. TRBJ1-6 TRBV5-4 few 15 CASSLRAGPNSPLHF TGTGCCAGCAGCTTAAGGGCGGGACCTAATTCACCCCTCCACTTT
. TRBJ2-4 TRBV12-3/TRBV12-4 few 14 CASSSGTYLNIQYF TGTGCCAGCAGTTCCGGGACGTACCTAAACATTCAGTACTTC
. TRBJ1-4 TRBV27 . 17 CASSHIRENPGSEKLFF TGTGCCAGCAGCCATATCCGGGAAAACCCTGGGAGTGAAAAACTGTTTTTT
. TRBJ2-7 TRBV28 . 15 CASSAPGTLLYEQYF TGTGCCAGCAGTGCACCCGGGACCCTTCTCTACGAGCAGTACTTC
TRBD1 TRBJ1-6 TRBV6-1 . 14 CAIRQGALFSPLHF TGTGCCATCCGACAGGGGGCCTTGTTTTCACCCCTCCACTTT
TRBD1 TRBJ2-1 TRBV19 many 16 CASSKAGTGGFQGQFF TGTGCCAGTAGTAAGGCCGGGACAGGGGGCTTCCAGGGCCAGTTCTTC
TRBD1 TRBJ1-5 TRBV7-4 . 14 CASSSTGGGQPQHF TGTGCCAGCAGCTCGACAGGGGGCGGACAGCCCCAGCATTTT
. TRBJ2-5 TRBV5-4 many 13 CASSVDIEETQYF TGTGCCAGCAGCGTAGACATTGAAGAGACCCAGTACTTC
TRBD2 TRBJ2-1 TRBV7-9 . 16 CASSLSSGGARDEQFF TGTGCCAGCAGCCTTAGTAGCGGGGGGGCTAGAGATGAGCAGTTCTTC
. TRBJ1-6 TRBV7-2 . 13 CASSRTGGSPLHF TGTGCCAGCAGCAGGACCGGGGGTTCACCCCTCCACTTT
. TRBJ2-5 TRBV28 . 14 CASSPPLGAETQYF TGTGCCAGCAGTCCCCCACTAGGAGCAGAGACCCAGTACTTC
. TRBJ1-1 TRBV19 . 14 CASSIGVLNTEAFF TGTGCCAGTAGTATCGGGGTATTGAACACTGAAGCTTTCTTT
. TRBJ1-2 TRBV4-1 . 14 CASSEGSSGYGYTF TGCGCCAGCAGCGAAGGGAGTTCCGGCTATGGCTACACCTTC
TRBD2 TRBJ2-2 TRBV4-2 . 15 CASSPGTRRAGELFF TGCGCCAGCAGCCCGGGGACTAGGAGGGCCGGGGAGCTGTTTTTT
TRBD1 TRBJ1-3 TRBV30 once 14 CAWGPGQGGNTIYF TGTGCCTGGGGACCGGGACAGGGGGGGAACACCATATATTTT
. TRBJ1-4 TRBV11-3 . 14 CASSLGGVGEKLFF TGTGCCAGCAGCTTAGGAGGGGTTGGTGAAAAACTGTTTTTT
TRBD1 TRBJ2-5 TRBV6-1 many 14 CASWGTGSGKTQYF TGTGCCAGCTGGGGGACAGGGTCTGGTAAGACCCAGTACTTC
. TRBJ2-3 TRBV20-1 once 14 CSARVPGWTDTQYF TGCAGTGCTAGAGTGCCAGGATGGACAGATACGCAGTATTTT
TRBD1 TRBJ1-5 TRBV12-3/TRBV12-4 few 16 CASSLLGQGGGQPQHF TGTGCCAGCAGTTTGTTGGGACAGGGGGGTGGTCAGCCCCAGCATTTT
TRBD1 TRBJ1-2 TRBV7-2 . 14 CASSLGRGSDGYTF TGTGCCAGCAGCTTAGGCAGGGGGTCAGATGGCTACACCTTC
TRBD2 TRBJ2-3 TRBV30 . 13 CAWSVREGYTQYF TGTGCCTGGAGTGTACGGGAGGGGTATACGCAGTATTTT
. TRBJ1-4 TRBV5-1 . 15 CASSLVPGDYEKLFF TGCGCCAGCAGCTTGGTGCCAGGGGATTACGAAAAACTGTTTTTT
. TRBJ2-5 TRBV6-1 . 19 CASSEFPGGGGGYQETQYF TGTGCCAGCAGTGAATTCCCAGGAGGGGGTGGGGGGTACCAAGAGACCCAGTACTTC
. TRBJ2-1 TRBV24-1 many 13 CATSGQGIYEQFF TGTGCCACCAGTGGCCAGGGTATCTATGAGCAGTTCTTC
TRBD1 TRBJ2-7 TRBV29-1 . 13 CSVTGQGLGEQYF TGCAGCGTTACCGGACAGGGCCTAGGGGAGCAGTACTTC
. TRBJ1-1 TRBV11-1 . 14 CASSHGQFYPEAFF TGTGCCAGCAGCCACGGACAGTTTTACCCTGAAGCTTTCTTT
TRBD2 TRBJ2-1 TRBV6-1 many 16 CASRNPTSGGAREQFF TGTGCCAGCAGGAACCCGACTAGCGGGGGGGCCAGGGAGCAGTTCTTC
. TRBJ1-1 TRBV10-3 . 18 CAISDNRQRGTMNTEAFF TGTGCCATCAGTGATAATCGACAGCGCGGAACGATGAACACTGAAGCTTTCTTT
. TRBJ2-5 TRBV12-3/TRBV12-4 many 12 CASTWGEETQYF TGTGCCAGCACCTGGGGGGAAGAGACCCAGTACTTC
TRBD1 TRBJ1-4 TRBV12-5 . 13 CASARDREEKLFF TGTGCTAGTGCCCGGGACAGGGAGGAAAAACTGTTTTTT
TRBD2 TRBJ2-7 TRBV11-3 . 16 CASSDRLAGGPYEQYF TGTGCCAGCAGCGACAGACTAGCGGGGGGGCCGTACGAGCAGTACTTC
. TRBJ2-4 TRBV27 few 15 CASRPVRLAKNIQYF TGTGCCAGCAGGCCCGTAAGGTTAGCCAAAAACATTCAGTACTTC
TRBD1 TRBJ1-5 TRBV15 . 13 CATRWDRDQPQHF TGTGCCACCAGATGGGACAGGGACCAGCCCCAGCATTTT
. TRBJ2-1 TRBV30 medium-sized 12 CAWSVKLGGQFF TGTGCCTGGAGTGTAAAGCTAGGTGGGCAGTTCTTC
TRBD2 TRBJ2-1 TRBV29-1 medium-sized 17 CSAGGSGAFGSYNEQFF TGCAGCGCCGGGGGTAGCGGGGCCTTCGGGTCCTACAATGAGCAGTTCTTC
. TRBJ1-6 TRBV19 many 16 CASSTSPSSYNSPLHF TGTGCCAGTTCTACTTCGCCTAGCTCCTATAATTCACCCCTCCACTTT
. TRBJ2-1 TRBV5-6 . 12 CASSPGRNEQFF TGTGCCAGCAGCCCCGGGCGGAATGAGCAGTTCTTC
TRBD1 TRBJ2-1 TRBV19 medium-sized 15 CASTRGGQGYNEQFF TGTGCCAGTACCCGGGGGGGACAGGGGTACAATGAGCAGTTCTTC
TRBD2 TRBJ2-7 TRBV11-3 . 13 CARSLAGSYEQYF TGTGCCAGAAGCTTAGCGGGCTCCTACGAGCAGTACTTC
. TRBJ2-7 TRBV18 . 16 CASSQTPGSSSYEQYF TGTGCCAGCTCACAAACCCCCGGGTCGTCCTCCTACGAGCAGTACTTC
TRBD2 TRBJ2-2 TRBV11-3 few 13 CASSPGLAGELFF TGTGCCAGCAGCCCAGGACTAGCGGGGGAGCTGTTTTTT
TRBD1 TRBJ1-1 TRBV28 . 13 CAVRGQARGEAFF TGTGCCGTCAGGGGACAGGCGAGGGGTGAAGCTTTCTTT
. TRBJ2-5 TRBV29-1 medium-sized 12 CSWGGGLETQYF TGCAGCTGGGGTGGGGGTTTAGAGACCCAGTACTTC
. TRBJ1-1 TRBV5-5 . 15 CASSSSGDLGTEAFF TGTGCCAGCAGCTCCTCTGGGGACCTGGGCACTGAAGCTTTCTTT
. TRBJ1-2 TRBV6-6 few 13 CASGSGDSYGYTF TGTGCCAGCGGTTCCGGGGATTCCTATGGCTACACCTTC